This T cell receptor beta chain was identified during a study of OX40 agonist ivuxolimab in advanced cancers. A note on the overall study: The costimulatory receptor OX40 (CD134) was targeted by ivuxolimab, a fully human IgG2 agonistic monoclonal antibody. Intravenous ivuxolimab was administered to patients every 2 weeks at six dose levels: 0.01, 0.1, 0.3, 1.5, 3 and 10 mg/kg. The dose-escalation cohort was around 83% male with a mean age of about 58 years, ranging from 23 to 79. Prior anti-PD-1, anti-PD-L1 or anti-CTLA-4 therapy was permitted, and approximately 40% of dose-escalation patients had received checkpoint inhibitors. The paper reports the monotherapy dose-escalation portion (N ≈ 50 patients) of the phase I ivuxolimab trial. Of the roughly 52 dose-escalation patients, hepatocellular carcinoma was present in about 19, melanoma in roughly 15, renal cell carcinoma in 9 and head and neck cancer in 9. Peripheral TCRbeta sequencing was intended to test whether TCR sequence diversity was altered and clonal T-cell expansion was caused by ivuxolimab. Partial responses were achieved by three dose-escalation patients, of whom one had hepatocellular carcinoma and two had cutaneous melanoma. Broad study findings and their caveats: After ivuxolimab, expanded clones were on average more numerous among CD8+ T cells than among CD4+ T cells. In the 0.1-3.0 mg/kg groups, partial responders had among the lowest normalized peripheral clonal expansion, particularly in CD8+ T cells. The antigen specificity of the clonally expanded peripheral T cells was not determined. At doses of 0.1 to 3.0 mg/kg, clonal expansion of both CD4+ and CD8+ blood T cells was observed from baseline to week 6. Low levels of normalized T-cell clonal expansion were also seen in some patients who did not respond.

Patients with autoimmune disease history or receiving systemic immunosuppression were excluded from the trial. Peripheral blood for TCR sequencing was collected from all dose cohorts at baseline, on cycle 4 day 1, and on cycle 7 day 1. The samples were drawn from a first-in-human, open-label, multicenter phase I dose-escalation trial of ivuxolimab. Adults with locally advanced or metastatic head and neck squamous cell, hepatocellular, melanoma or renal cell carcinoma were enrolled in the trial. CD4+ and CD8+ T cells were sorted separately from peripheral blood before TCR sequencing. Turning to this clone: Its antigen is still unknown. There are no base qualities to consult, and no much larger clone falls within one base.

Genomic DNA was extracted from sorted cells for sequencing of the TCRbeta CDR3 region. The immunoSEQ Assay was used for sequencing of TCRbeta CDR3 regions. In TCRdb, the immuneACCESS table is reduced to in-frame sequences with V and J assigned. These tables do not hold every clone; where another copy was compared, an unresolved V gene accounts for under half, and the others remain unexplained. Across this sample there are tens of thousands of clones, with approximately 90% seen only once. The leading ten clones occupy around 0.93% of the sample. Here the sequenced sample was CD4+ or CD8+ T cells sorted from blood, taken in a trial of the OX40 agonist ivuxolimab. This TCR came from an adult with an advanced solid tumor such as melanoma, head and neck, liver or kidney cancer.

The encoded CDR3 is CASSTGSDYGYTF. The DNA sequence is TGTGCCAGCAGCACCGGGAGCGACTATGGCTACACCTTC. Rearrangement joined TRBV5-4 to TRBJ1-2; the D gene assignment is ambiguous. CDR1 and CDR2, looked up from the germline V gene (reference sequence), are SGHNT and YYREEE. V loses 4 bases, J loses 3 bases, and the germline ends lie 10 bases apart. The CDR3 measures 13 amino acids from cysteine to phenylalanine. Only the CDR3 DNA stays, 39 bases, in frame from base 1.